This TCR beta chain emerged from a study of T-cell reconstitution after alpha-beta-depleted transplantation in children. Broader study findings: Some patients owed their high day-60 TCRbeta diversity to surviving recipient T cells and thymic progenitors. Alpha-beta T cells about two months after transplant reportedly derived from several hundred expanded graft clones. Newly generated T cells supplied most T-cell counts and diversity one year post-transplant.

This clonotype was seen many times. Its antigen is currently unknown. Unique molecular identifiers were incorporated into the prepared TCRbeta library. TCRdb re-called the PCR reads with MiXCR, one entry per CDR3 protein. This sample has under 250,000 distinct CDR3 sequences, with roughly 6.6% found just once. There are 14 residues in the CDR3. Trimming removed 0 bases from V and 5 bases from J, with 10 bases in between. The rearrangement uses TRBV12-3 or TRBV12-4 and TRBJ2-5, with D unclear. This sequence was found in a boy younger than 10 with acute lymphoblastic leukemia, due to receive a stem cell transplant. Sequences were derived from PBMCs, sampled before TCRalphabeta/CD19-depleted stem cell transplant. CDR3 DNA: TGTGCCAGCAGTTTAGCCCCAGGCACGGAGACCCAGTACTTC. This codes for CASSLAPGTETQYF.